This T cell receptor beta chain is from a study of OX40 agonist ivuxolimab in advanced cancers. The overall study: Ivuxolimab, an agonist antibody against OX40 (CD134), was given to patients. Three patients, one with hepatocellular carcinoma and two with cutaneous melanoma, achieved partial responses. Overall study findings and caveats: Clonal expansion was seen in CD4+ and CD8+ blood T cells by week 6 at 0.1 to 3.0 mg/kg.

With 3 bases clipped from V and 7 bases from J, the junction kept 6 bases outside the gene matches. Germline lookup yields CDR1 SNHLY and CDR2 FYNNEI. The CDR3 spans 15 residues. This table comes from immunoSEQ multiplex PCR, and its TCRdb copy is limited to in-frame clones, with some not included. The repertoire consists of some 61,000 clones, with roughly 80% occurring once and the leading ten covering around 1.7%. With regard to this clone: Its target is unknown.

The material was CD4+ or CD8+ T cells sorted from blood, obtained in a trial of the OX40 agonist ivuxolimab. V and J are TRBV2 and TRBJ1-4; TRBD1 matches 9 bases. The TCR originated in an adult with an advanced solid tumor such as melanoma, head and neck, liver or kidney cancer. In DNA form, the CDR3 reads TGTGCCAGCAGTGATTTTTTGGGACAGGGTGAAAAACTGTTTTTT. Translation: CASSDFLGQGEKLFF.